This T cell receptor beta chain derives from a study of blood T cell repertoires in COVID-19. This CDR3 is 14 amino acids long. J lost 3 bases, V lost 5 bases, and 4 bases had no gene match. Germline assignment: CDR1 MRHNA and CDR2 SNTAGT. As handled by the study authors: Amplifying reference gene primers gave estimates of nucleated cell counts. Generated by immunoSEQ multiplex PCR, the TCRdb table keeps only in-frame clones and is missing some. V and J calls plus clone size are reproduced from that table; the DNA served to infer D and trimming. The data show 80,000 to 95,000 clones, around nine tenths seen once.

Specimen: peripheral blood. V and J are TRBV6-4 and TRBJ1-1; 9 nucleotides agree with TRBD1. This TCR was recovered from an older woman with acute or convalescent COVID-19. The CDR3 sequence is CASSRDRGDTEAFF. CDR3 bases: TGTGCCAGCAGTCGTGACAGGGGGGACACTGAAGCTTTCTTT.